The T cell receptor (beta chain) described here comes from a study of T cell changes during pregnancy in multiple sclerosis. Libraries were prepared by immunoSEQ multiplex PCR; TCRdb keeps only in-frame clonotypes and omits some of them. Of 43,000 or so clones listed, just over 90% were seen once; the top ten hold about 1.5%. Germline CDR1 and CDR2: MGHRA and YSYEKL. V lost 1 base and J 5 bases, leaving 8 bases between the germline ends. The CDR3 is made up of 13 amino acids. V and J are TRBV4-1 and TRBJ1-1; D gene uncertain. The source of this sequence is a female donor with multiple sclerosis, enrolled in a pregnancy study. The specimen sequenced was PBMCs (not recorded whether the cells were cultured). CDR3 bases: TGCGCCAGCAGCCAAGGGCCAGAAACTGAAGCTTTCTTT. Its protein is CASSQGPETEAFF.